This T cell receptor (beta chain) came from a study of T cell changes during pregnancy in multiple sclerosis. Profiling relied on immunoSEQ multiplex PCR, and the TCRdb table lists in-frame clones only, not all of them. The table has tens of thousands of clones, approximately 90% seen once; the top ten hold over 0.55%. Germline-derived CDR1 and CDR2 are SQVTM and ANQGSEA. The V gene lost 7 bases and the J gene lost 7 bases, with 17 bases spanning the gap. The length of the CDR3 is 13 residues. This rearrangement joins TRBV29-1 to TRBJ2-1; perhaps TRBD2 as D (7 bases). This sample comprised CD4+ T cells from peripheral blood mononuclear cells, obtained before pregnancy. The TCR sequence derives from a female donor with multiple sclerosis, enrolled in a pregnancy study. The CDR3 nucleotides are TGCAGCGGGAGGAGGGGGGGTATAAATGAGCAGTTCTTC. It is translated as CSGRRGGINEQFF.